This T cell receptor beta chain originates from a study of T cell repertoires in MIS-A myocarditis. Only in-frame clones appear in the TCRdb table, and some are missing; sequencing was by immunoSEQ multiplex PCR. The sample has more than 14,000 clones; 70% to 75% are singletons. There are a few counts of this clone. V gave up 7 bases and J gave up 1 base, with 12 bases separating them. The CDR3 has 14 amino acids. Germline V gives CDR1 MDHEN, CDR2 SYDVKM. Sequenced input: left ventricle heart tissue obtained at autopsy. The V and J genes are TRBV28 and TRBJ2-3; no firm D call. The receptor's source is a man between 18 and 29 years old with fulminant myocarditis from multisystem inflammatory syndrome in adults (MIS-A) after COVID-19. CDR3 protein: CASTDGGGTDTQYF. The CDR3 region has the DNA TGTGCCAGCACGGACGGCGGAGGCACAGATACGCAGTATTTT.